Shown below are 21 T cell receptor beta chains from a single sample sequenced in a study of blood T cell repertoires in COVID-19. Clones were read by immunoSEQ multiplex PCR, and TCRdb kept only the in-frame ones, dropping some. The top ten clones hold about an eighth of a sample with approximately 70,000 clones, about 91% of them seen once. The specimen sequenced was peripheral blood. The origin of the receptors is a human donor with active COVID-19. The donor label of this sample is uncertain.

The V and J genes are TRBV18 and TRBJ1-5; 7 bases match TRBD1. Germline CDR1 is KGHSH and CDR2 is LQKENI. With V trimmed by 6 bases and J by 3 bases, 11 bases remained unmatched. This CDR3 contains 16 residues. CDR3 loop: CASSPGADRVNQPQHF. DNA for the CDR3: TGTGCCAGCTCTCCTGGAGCCGACAGGGTCAATCAGCCCCAGCATTTT.

This chain connects TRBV7-2 to TRBJ2-4; TRBD1 matches 11 bases. CDR3 length: 16 amino acids. V shed 5 bases, J shed 8 bases, and the junction held 11 bases outside the gene matches. The V gene's germline CDR1 is SGHTA and CDR2 FQGNSA. CDR3 in DNA: TGTGCCAGCAGCCAGGTCCTTGGACAGGGGGCAGACATTCAGTACTTC. As protein: CASSQVLGQGADIQYF. The full variable domain, in which reference TRBV7-2 and TRBJ2-4 provide the parts outside the CDR3, is GAGVSQSPSNKVTEKGKDVELRCDPISGHTALYWYRQSLGQGLEFLIYFQGNSAPDKSGLPSDRFSAERTGGSVSTLTIQRTQQEDSAVYLCASSQVLGQGADIQYFGAGTRLSVL.

This clone has just one count. The chain recombines TRBV12-3 or TRBV12-4 with TRBJ2-1; no clear D. This CDR3 has 11 amino acids. Trimming pared 3 bases from V and 9 bases from J, leaving 6 bases between. The CDR3 bases are TGTGCCAGCAGTTTGAGGATTGAGCAGTTCTTC. This translates into CASSLRIEQFF.

The rearrangement uses TRBV19 and TRBJ2-7, with a weak D call TRBD1 (6 bases). V dropped 3 bases and J dropped 2 bases, with 14 bases sitting between them. The CDR3 has 15 amino acids. CDR1 and CDR2 from the germline V gene are LNHDA and SQIVND (reference sequence). The CDR3 sequence: CASSISDSYTYEQYF. The CDR3 region has the DNA TGTGCCAGTAGTATTTCGGACAGTTACACCTACGAGCAGTACTTC.

In regard to this clone: The sample carries other DNA sequences with the same CDR3. The genes are TRBV7-9 and TRBJ2-3; the D gene is possibly TRBD1 (5 bases). Trimming pared 2 bases from V and 0 bases from J, leaving 6 bases between. Germline CDR1 and CDR2: SEHNR and FQNEAQ (reference sequence). This CDR3 has 14 residues. CDR3 in DNA: TGTGCCAGCAGCTTAACAGGTAGCACAGATACGCAGTATTTT. Translating it yields CASSLTGSTDTQYF.

The gene calls are TRBV11-3 and TRBJ2-7; TRBD2 is a possible D gene (5 bases). The CDR3 length is 15 residues. The V end was cut by 6 bases, the J end by 4 bases, with 19 bases between. The germline V gene encodes CDR1 SGHNT and CDR2 YENEEA. The CDR3 bases are TGTGCCAGCAGTTCAGGAGGTCCCGGAGCTTACGAGCAGTACTTC. Its translation is CASSSGGPGAYEQYF.

J is TRBJ2-4 and V is TRBV5-1, with D possibly matching TRBD2 (5 bases). V was cut by 5 bases and J by 6 bases, with 9 bases left in between. The length of the CDR3 is 12 residues. Germline values: CDR1 SGHRS, CDR2 YFSETQ. The CDR3 protein is CASRDSGNIQYF. The CDR3 bases are TGCGCCAGCAGGGACTCGGGAAACATTCAGTACTTC.

J is TRBJ1-1 and V is TRBV4-3, with TRBD1 matching over 9 bases. CDR1 and CDR2 from the germline V gene are LGHNA and YSLEER. The length of the CDR3 is 15 residues. After removal of 3 bases from V and 1 base from J, the junction contained 3 bases not matched to a gene. CDR3 in amino acids: CASSQGTGPNTEAFF. The CDR3 DNA is TGCGCCAGCAGCCAGGGGACAGGGCCGAACACTGAAGCTTTCTTT.

This rearrangement joins TRBV28 to TRBJ2-1, with 8 bases aligning to TRBD2. Trimming at V came to 2 bases and at J to 9 bases, leaving 18 bases not matched to a gene. Per germline, CDR1 MDHEN and CDR2 SYDVKM. The CDR3 covers 18 residues. The CDR3 sequence is CASSLAVDSIGRAPEQFF. The CDR3 nucleotides read TGTGCCAGCAGTTTAGCCGTTGACAGTATCGGGAGGGCCCCTGAGCAGTTCTTC.

The chain recombines TRBV6-1 with TRBJ2-3; TRBD1 aligns across 10 bases. This CDR3 is 17 amino acids long. V dropped 4 bases and J dropped 6; count of bases not matched to a gene: 13. The V gene's germline CDR1 is MNHNS and CDR2 SASEGT. CDR3 in amino acids: CASSAGTRDRGSDTQYF. The DNA of the CDR3 is TGTGCCAGCAGTGCGGGAACCCGGGACAGGGGATCCGATACGCAGTATTTT.

This rearrangement joins TRBV10-3 to TRBJ2-1; 13 bases are shared with TRBD2. The V and J ends lost 2 bases and 9 bases, in that order; junction bases with no gene match: 10. The CDR3 totals 17 residues. CDR1 is ENHRY, CDR2 SYGVKD, per germline. CDR3 in amino acids: CAISEPGLAGVVGEQFF. For the CDR3, the DNA is TGTGCCATCAGTGAGCCCGGACTAGCGGGAGTTGTCGGTGAGCAGTTCTTC.

This clone was detected only a few times. This sequence joins TRBV12-3 or TRBV12-4 and TRBJ1-1; perhaps TRBD1 as D (5 bases). The CDR3 is made up of 13 amino acids. V was trimmed by 3 bases and J by 4 bases, leaving 9 bases between them. CDR3 nucleotides: TGTGCCAGCAGTTTGGGGGAGGGCACTGAAGCTTTCTTT. Translating it yields CASSLGEGTEAFF.

The V and J genes are TRBV21-1 and TRBJ2-7; TRBD2 is taken as the D call from the table, unchecked against the DNA. TRBV21-1 is labeled a pseudogene. The CDR3 runs 17 residues. Written as DNA, the CDR3 is TGTGCCAGCAGCAAAGTGGCGACTAGCGGTAGCTCCTACGAGCAGTACTTC. It yields the protein CASSKVATSGSSYEQYF.

This chain joins TRBV7-6 and TRBJ2-6; D is uncertain. Germline V lookup: CDR1 SGHVS, CDR2 FNYEAQ. V lost 2 bases and J lost 0, with 11 bases in between. The CDR3 is made up of 17 amino acids. The CDR3 nucleotides read TGTGCCAGCAGCTTAAATTGGCTTGACTCTGGGGCCAACGTCCTGACTTTC. This gives the protein CASSLNWLDSGANVLTF.

This sequence joins TRBV4-3 and TRBJ2-2; TRBD2 matches 11 bases. The germline gives CDR1 LGHNA, CDR2 YSLEER. Trimming took 0 bases from V and 4 from J; bases not matched to a gene: 1. This CDR3 has 16 residues. This CDR3 reads CASSQELAGATGELFF. Written as DNA, the CDR3 is TGCGCCAGCAGCCAAGAACTAGCGGGAGCCACCGGGGAGCTGTTTTTT.

The chain recombines TRBV19 with TRBJ2-7, with 10 positions matching TRBD2. The CDR3 runs 14 residues. CDR1 is LNHDA and CDR2 is SQIVND in the germline V gene (reference sequence). J gave up 3 bases and V 5 bases, and 4 bases lay outside the gene matches. This CDR3 is CASSSTSGDYEQYF. CDR3 DNA sequence: TGTGCCAGTAGTTCCACTAGCGGGGACTACGAGCAGTACTTC. The full variable domain, in which reference TRBV19 and TRBJ2-7 provide the parts outside the CDR3, is DGGITQSPKYLFRKEGQNVTLSCEQNLNHDAMYWYRQDPGQGLRLIYYSQIVNDFQKGDIAEGYSVSREKKESFPLTVTSAQKNPTAFYLCASSSTSGDYEQYFGPGTRLTVT.

The rearrangement links TRBV24-1 to TRBJ1-2; 7 bases agree with TRBD1. CDR3 length: 13 amino acids. Germline CDR1 KGHDR, CDR2 SFDVKD. V dropped 4 bases and J dropped 8; count of bases not matched to a gene: 6. CDR3 nucleotides: TGTGCCACCAGTGACGGCCCGACAGGGGGCTACACCTTC. Translating gives CATSDGPTGGYTF.

J is TRBJ1-1 and V is TRBV10-3; D might be TRBD1 (5 bases). V lost 0 bases, J lost 0 bases, and 14 bases lay in between. CDR3 length equals 17 residues. CDR1 and CDR2 (germline): ENHRY, SYGVKD. CDR3 in DNA: TGTGCCATCAGTGAGTCACGAGGAACAGGAATGAACACTGAAGCTTTCTTT. It translates to CAISESRGTGMNTEAFF.

The chain links TRBV11-2 to TRBJ2-7; 11 bases are a match to TRBD2. The germline CDR1 and CDR2 sequences are SGHAT and FQNNGV. The CDR3 contains 15 residues. V lost 3 bases and J lost 2; bases outside the gene matches: 3. The CDR3 loop is CASSLTSGKTYEQYF. The CDR3 coding sequence is TGTGCCAGCAGCTTGACTAGCGGGAAAACCTACGAGCAGTACTTC.

The V gene is TRBV9, the J gene TRBJ2-5; TRBD2 might be the D (6 bases). CDR3 length equals 17 residues. V was cut by 0 bases and J by 5 bases, with 20 bases left in between. The V gene's germline CDR1 is SGDLS and CDR2 YYNGEE. The CDR3 protein is CASSVGGLAGIGETQYF. DNA of the CDR3: TGTGCCAGCAGCGTAGGGGGTCTGGCGGGAATAGGGGAGACCCAGTACTTC.

The J gene is TRBJ2-4, the V gene TRBV20-1, with TRBD2 identical over 8 bases. CDR3 length equals 11 residues. Germline CDR1 reads DFQATT; CDR2 reads SNEGSKA (reference sequence). After removal of 3 bases from V and 13 bases from J, the junction contained 5 bases not matched to a gene. CDR3 region: CSARRREEQYF. Here the CDR3 DNA reads TGCAGTGCTAGGCGGCGGGAGGAGCAGTACTTC.